This TCR beta chain was retrieved from a study of long-term antiretroviral therapy in people with HIV. Study results and limitations: In HIV, the repertoires covered a tighter span of CDR3 lengths than in controls.

With V trimmed by 1 base and J by 1 base, 0 bases remained unmatched. Germline loops: CDR1 MNHEY, CDR2 SVGAGI. The CDR3 runs to 15 residues. Sequencing relied on immunoSEQ assay v3.0, run at survey level. The assay was immunoSEQ multiplex PCR, and TCRdb's table has in-frame clones only and misses some. The sample has 40,000 to 50,000 clones, 85% to 95% seen once. Every participant with HIV received treatment in the United States. Until DNA extraction, the samples held between about 0.85-10 million cryopreserved PBMC. This clone was seen a few times. Its target is unknown. This TCR was recovered from a man aged 30-40 years with HIV. The rearrangement links TRBV6-5 to TRBJ2-2, with 7 positions matching TRBD1. The sequencing here drew on unsorted PBMCs, taken almost 9.5 years after starting antiretroviral therapy. This CDR3 is CASSYWTGNTGELFF. The CDR3 region has the DNA TGTGCCAGCAGTTACTGGACAGGGAACACCGGGGAGCTGTTTTTT.